Here is one T cell receptor beta chain with its context. This record comes from a study of control samples from healthy donors and cancer patients. TCRdb's table, derived via immunoSEQ multiplex PCR, lists solely in-frame clones and lacks some. The sample contains roughly 130,000 clones, roughly 88% of which appear only once. Germline V gene sequence: CDR1 SGHRS, CDR2 YFSETQ. With 5 bases clipped from V and 0 bases from J, the junction kept 7 bases outside the gene matches. The CDR3 extends over 15 amino acids. This TCR was recovered from a man in his forties or fifties in good health. The chain couples TRBV5-1 to TRBJ1-1; 7 bases map to TRBD1. Input material: blood. CDR3 in amino acids: CASRPRQGMNTEAFF. CDR3 sequence (DNA): TGCGCCAGCAGACCCAGACAGGGAATGAACACTGAAGCTTTCTTT.